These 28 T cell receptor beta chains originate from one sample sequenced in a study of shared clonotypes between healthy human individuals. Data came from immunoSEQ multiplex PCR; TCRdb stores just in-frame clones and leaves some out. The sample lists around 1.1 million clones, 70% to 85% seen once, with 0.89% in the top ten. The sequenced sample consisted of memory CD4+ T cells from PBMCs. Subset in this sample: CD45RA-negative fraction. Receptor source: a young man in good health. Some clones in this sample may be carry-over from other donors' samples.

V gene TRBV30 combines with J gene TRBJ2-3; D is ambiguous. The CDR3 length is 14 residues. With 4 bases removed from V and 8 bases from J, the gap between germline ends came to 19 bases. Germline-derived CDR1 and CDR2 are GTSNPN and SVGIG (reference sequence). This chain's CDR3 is CAWTRTRTASTQYF. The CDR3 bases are TGTGCCTGGACGAGAACCCGGACGGCTAGTACGCAGTATTTT.

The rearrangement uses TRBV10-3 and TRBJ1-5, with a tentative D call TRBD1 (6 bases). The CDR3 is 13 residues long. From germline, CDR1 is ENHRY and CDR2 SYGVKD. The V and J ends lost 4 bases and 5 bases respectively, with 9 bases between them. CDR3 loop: CAISGQEDQPQHF. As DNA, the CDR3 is TGTGCCATCAGTGGACAGGAGGATCAGCCCCAGCATTTT.

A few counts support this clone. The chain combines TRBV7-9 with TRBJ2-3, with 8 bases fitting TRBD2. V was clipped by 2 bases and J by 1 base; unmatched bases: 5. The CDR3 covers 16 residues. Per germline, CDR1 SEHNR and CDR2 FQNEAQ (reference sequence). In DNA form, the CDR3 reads TGTGCCAGCAGCTTATTTAGCGGGACGGGCACAGATACGCAGTATTTT. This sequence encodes CASSLFSGTGTDTQYF.

The DNA of the CDR3 is TGTGCCAGCAGCCCTACAGGGGGGAACACCGGGGAGCTGTTTTTT. This encodes CASSPTGGNTGELFF. The chain recombines TRBV7-9 with TRBJ2-2; 8 positions agree with TRBD1. This CDR3 is 15 amino acids long. Germline loops: CDR1 SEHNR, CDR2 FQNEAQ (reference sequence). The trim removed 5 bases at V and 1 base at J, leaving 3 bases unmatched.

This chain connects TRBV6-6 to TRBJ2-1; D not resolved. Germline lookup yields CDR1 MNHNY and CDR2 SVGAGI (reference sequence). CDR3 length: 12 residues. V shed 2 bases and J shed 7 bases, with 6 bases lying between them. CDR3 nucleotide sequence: TGTGCCAGCAGTTACCCTCTGAATGAGCAGTTCTTC. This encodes CASSYPLNEQFF.

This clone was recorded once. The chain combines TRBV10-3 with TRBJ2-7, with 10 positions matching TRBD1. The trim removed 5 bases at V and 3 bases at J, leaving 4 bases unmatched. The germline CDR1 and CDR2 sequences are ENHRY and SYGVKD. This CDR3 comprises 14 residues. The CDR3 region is CAISTGQGNYEQYF. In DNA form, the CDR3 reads TGTGCCATCAGTACGGGACAGGGGAACTACGAGCAGTACTTC.

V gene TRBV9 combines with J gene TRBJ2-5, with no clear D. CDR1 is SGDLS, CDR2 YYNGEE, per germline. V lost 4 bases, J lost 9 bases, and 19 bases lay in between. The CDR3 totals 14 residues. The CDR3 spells CASSSDIGESAQYF. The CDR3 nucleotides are TGTGCCAGCAGCTCCGACATTGGAGAATCGGCCCAGTACTTC.

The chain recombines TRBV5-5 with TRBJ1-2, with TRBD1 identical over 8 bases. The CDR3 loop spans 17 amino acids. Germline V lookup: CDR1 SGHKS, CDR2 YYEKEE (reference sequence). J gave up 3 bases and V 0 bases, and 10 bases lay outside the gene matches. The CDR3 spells CASSLGLRQGLDYGYTF. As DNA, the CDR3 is TGTGCCAGCAGCTTGGGGCTGCGACAGGGGTTAGACTATGGCTACACCTTC.

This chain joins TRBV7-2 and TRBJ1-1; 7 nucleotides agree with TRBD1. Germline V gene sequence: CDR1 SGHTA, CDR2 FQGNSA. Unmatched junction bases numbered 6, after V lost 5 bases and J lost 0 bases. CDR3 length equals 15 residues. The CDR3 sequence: CASSITGQLNTEAFF. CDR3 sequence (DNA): TGTGCCAGCAGCATTACGGGACAGTTGAACACTGAAGCTTTCTTT.

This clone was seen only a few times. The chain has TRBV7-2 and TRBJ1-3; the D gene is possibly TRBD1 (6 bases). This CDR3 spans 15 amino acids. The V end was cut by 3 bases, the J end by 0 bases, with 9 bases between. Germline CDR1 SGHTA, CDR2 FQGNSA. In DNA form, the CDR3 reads TGTGCCAGCAGCTTCCCGACAGGCTCTGGAAACACCATATATTTT. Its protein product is CASSFPTGSGNTIYF. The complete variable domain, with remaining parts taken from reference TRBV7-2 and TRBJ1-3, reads GAGVSQSPSNKVTEKGKDVELRCDPISGHTALYWYRQSLGQGLEFLIYFQGNSAPDKSGLPSDRFSAERTGGSVSTLTIQRTQQEDSAVYLCASSFPTGSGNTIYFGEGSWLTVV.

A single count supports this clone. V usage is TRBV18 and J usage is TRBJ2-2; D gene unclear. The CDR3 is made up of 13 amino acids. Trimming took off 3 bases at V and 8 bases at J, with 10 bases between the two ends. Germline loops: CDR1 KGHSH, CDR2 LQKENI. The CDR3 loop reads CASSPGPMGELFF. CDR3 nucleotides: TGTGCCAGCTCACCTGGCCCCATGGGGGAGCTGTTTTTT.

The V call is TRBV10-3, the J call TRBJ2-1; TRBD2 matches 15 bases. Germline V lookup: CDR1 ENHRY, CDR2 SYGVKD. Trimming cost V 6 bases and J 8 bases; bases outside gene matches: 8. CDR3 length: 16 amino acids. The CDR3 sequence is CAISSPGLAGGDEQFF. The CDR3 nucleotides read TGTGCCATCAGCAGCCCGGGACTAGCGGGAGGAGATGAGCAGTTCTTC.

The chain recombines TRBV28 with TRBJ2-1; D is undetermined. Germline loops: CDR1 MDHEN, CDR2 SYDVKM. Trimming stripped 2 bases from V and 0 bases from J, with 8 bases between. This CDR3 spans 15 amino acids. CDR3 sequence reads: CASSLQPSSYNEQFF. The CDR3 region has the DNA TGTGCCAGCAGTTTACAGCCCAGCTCCTACAATGAGCAGTTCTTC.

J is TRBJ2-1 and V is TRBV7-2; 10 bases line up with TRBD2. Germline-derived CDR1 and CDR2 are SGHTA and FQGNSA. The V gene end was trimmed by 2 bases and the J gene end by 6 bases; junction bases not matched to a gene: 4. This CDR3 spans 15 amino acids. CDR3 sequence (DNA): TGTGCCAGCAGCTTAATACCTAGCGGGAGCAATGAGCAGTTCTTC. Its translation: CASSLIPSGSNEQFF.

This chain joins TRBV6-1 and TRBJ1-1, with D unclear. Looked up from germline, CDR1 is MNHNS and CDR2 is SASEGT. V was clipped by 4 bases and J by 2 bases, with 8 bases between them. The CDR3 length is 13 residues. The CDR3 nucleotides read TGTGCCAGCAGTGCGGACGGAAACACTGAAGCTTTCTTT. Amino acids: CASSADGNTEAFF.

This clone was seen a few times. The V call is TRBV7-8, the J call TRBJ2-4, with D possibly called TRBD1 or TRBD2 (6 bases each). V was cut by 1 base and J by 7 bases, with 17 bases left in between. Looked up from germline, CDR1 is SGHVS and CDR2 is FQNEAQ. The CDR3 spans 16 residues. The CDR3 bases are TGTGCCAGCAGCTTAGGTAGACAGGCACGGGGGAACATTCAGTACTTC. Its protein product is CASSLGRQARGNIQYF.

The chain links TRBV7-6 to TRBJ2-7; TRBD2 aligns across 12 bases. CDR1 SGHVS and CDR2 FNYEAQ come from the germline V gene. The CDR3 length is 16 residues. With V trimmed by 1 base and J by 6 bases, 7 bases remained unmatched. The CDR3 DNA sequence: TGTGCCAGCAGCTTAGTACTAGCGGGAGGCATCCGCGAGCAGTACTTC. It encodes CASSLVLAGGIREQYF.

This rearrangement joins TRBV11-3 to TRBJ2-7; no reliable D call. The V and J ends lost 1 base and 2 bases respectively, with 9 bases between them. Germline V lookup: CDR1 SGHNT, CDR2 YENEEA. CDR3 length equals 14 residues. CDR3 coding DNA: TGTGCCAGCAGCTTAGCTGGCTCTACCTACGAGCAGTACTTC. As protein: CASSLAGSTYEQYF.

This chain's CDR3 is CASSFLQGKDYGYTF. DNA of the CDR3: TGTGCCAGCAGTTTTCTGCAGGGGAAGGACTATGGCTACACCTTC. This rearrangement joins TRBV28 to TRBJ1-2; weak D call: TRBD1 (6 bases). The germline V gene has CDR1 MDHEN and CDR2 SYDVKM. The V end lost 3 bases, the J end lost 3 bases, and 14 bases lay between the germline ends. The CDR3 has 15 amino acids.

The CDR3 sequence is CASSILGNNQPQHF. CDR3 coding DNA: TGTGCCAGTAGTATACTAGGGAACAATCAGCCCCAGCATTTT. The chain couples TRBV19 to TRBJ1-5; unclear D gene. This CDR3 spans 14 amino acids. Germline values: CDR1 LNHDA, CDR2 SQIVND (reference sequence). Trimming stripped 2 bases from V and 3 bases from J, with 8 bases between. Looking up the rest from reference TRBV19 and TRBJ1-5 gives the full variable domain: DGGITQSPKYLFRKEGQNVTLSCEQNLNHDAMYWYRQDPGQGLRLIYYSQIVNDFQKGDIAEGYSVSREKKESFPLTVTSAQKNPTAFYLCASSILGNNQPQHFGDGTRLSIL.

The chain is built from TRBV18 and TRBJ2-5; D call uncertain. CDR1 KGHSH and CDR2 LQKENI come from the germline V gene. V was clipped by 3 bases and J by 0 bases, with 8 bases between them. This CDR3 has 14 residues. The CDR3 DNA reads TGTGCCAGCTCACCCCTCAAGGACCAAGAGACCCAGTACTTC. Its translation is CASSPLKDQETQYF.

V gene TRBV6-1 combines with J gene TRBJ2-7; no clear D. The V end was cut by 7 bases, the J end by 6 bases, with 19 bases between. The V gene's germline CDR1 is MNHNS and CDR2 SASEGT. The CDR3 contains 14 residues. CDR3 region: CASNTETARPEQYF. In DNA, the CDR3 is TGTGCCAGCAATACCGAGACGGCTCGTCCCGAGCAGTACTTC.

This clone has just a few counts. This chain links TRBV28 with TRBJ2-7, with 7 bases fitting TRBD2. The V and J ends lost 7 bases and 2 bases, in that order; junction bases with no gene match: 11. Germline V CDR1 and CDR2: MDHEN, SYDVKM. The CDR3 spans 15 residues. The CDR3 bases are TGTGCCAGCAAAAGAGCGGGGAACCCAACCTACGAGCAGTACTTC. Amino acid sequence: CASKRAGNPTYEQYF.

The CDR3 DNA follows: TGCGCCAGCAGCTTGAGATCGGGCAGGGATGAGACCCAGTACTTC. It translates to CASSLRSGRDETQYF. V and J are TRBV5-1 and TRBJ2-5, with a possible D match to TRBD1 (5 bases). Deletions cut 1 base from V and 5 bases from J, with 15 bases between. Germline V gives CDR1 SGHRS, CDR2 YFSETQ. The CDR3 runs 15 residues.

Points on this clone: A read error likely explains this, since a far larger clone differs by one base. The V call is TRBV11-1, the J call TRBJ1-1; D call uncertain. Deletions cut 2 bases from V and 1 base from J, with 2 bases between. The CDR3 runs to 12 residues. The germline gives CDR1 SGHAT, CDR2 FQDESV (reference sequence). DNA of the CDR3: TGTGCCAGCAGCTTAAGGAACACTGAAGCTTTCTTT. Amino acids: CASSLRNTEAFF.

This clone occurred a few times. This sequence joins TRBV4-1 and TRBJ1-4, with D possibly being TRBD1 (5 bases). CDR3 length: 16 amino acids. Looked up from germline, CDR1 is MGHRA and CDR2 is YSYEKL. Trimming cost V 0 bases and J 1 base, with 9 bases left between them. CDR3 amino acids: CASSQDGDRTNEKLFF. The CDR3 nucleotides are TGCGCCAGCAGCCAAGATGGGGACCGAACTAATGAAAAACTGTTTTTT.

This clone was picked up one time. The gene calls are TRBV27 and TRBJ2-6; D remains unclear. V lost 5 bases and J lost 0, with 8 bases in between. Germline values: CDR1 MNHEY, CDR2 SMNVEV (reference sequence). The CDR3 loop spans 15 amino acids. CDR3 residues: CASSPTISGANVLTF. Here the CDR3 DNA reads TGTGCCAGCAGTCCCACAATCTCTGGGGCCAACGTCCTGACTTTC.

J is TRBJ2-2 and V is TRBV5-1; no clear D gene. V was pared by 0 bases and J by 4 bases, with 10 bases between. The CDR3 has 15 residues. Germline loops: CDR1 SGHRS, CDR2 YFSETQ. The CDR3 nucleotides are TGCGCCAGCAGCTTGGGCAGAAGGGCCACCGGGGAGCTGTTTTTT. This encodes CASSLGRRATGELFF. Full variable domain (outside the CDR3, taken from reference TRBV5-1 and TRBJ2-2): KAGVTQTPRYLIKTRGQQVTLSCSPISGHRSVSWYQQTPGQGLQFLFEYFSETQRNKGNFPGRFSGRQFSNSRSEMNVSTLELGDSALYLCASSLGRRATGELFFGEGSRLTVL.